These 4 T cell receptor beta chains were all obtained from the same sample, sequenced in a study of T-cell reconstitution after alpha-beta-depleted transplantation in children (dated by TCRdb to 2016 to 2017). In the paper's terms, the treatment or condition label means: allogeneic hematopoietic cell transplantation with graft depleted of TCRalphabeta T cells and CD19 B cells. Libraries were made using PCR. The listed sequencing device is Illumina HiSeq 2500. Molecular barcoding was employed in the preparation of TCR libraries, with unique molecular identifiers being used to normalize TCRbeta repertoire quantification. TCRdb trimmed public reads at Q25 via fastp, called clones via MiXCR and kept in-frame beta chains. Each record represents a unique CDR3 protein, reported with the most common genes and DNA among its rows. The sample includes about 210,000 distinct CDR3 sequences, with approximately 17% observed a single time. The top ten constitute 43% of the sample.

The source was PBMCs, mostly from graft donor cells, collected 360 days after TCRalphabeta/CD19-depleted stem cell transplant. The receptors stem from a male patient aged 2 to 9 who had a stem cell transplant for acute lymphoblastic leukemia, so the T cells may come from the graft donor.

The V call is TRBV7-9, the J call TRBJ1-1; 12 bases are a match to TRBD1. The CDR3 runs to 14 residues. Germline assignment: CDR1 SEHNR and CDR2 FQNEAQ (reference sequence). Trimming removed 3 bases from V and 9 bases from J; junction bases left unmatched: 5. The CDR3 here is CASSLGQGAFKAFF. The DNA of the CDR3 is TGTGCCAGCAGCTTGGGACAGGGGGCGTTTAAAGCTTTCTTT. Filled out from reference TRBV7-9 and TRBJ1-1, the complete variable domain reads DTGVSQNPRHKITKRGQNVTFRCDPISEHNRLYWYRQTLGQGPEFLTYFQNEAQLEKSRLLSDRFSAERPKGSFSTLEIQRTEQGDSAMYLCASSLGQGAFKAFFGQGTRLTVV.

This clonotype was seen more than once but under ten times. V gene TRBV18 combines with J gene TRBJ2-7, with 7 bases that match TRBD1. The junction had 8 bases not matched to a gene; V was cut back by 2 bases and J by 1 base. The CDR3 length is 16 residues. Germline V gives CDR1 KGHSH, CDR2 LQKENI. The CDR3 DNA is TGTGCCAGCTCACCAAAACGACAGGGCCGATCCTACGAGCAGTACTTC. Protein product: CASSPKRQGRSYEQYF.

CDR3 sequence (DNA): TGTGCCAGCAGGATGACAGGGGGATACGAGCAGTACTTC. Translating it yields CASRMTGGYEQYF. The V gene is TRBV12-3 or TRBV12-4, the J gene TRBJ2-7; 9 bases are a match to TRBD1. The CDR3 consists of 13 residues. V was clipped by 6 bases and J by 4 bases; unmatched bases: 4.

The chain has TRBV4-2 and TRBJ2-1, with D tentatively TRBD2 (6 bases). The CDR3 has 19 residues. V lost 0 bases to trimming and J lost 7 bases, with 25 bases between them. The germline V gene encodes CDR1 LGHNA and CDR2 YNFKEQ. CDR3 in DNA: TGTGCCAGCAGCCAAGATCGTCAAAGAGGTAGCGGAGTCGGGAATGAGCAGTTCTTC. Translation gives CASSQDRQRGSGVGNEQFF.